One sample yielded the 20 T cell receptor beta chains listed below, sequenced in a study of read filtering for tumor transcriptome and immune sequencing. From roughly 400 ng of RNA, a library with molecular barcoded alpha/delta and beta/gamma adaptors was made. TCRdb reprocessed the reads with MiXCR, giving one entry per CDR3 protein. The sample has fewer than 50,000 distinct CDR3 sequences, roughly 12% seen once; the top ten hold 30%. The material sequenced was a population of CD138-negative cells sorted from bone marrow. The receptors derive from a donor aged 40 or over with multiple myeloma.

About this clonotype itself: A read error may account for a junction end that differs from germline. This rearrangement joins TRBV7-6 to TRBJ1-5; D gene ambiguous. The CDR3 totals 14 residues. CDR1 SGHVS and CDR2 FNYEAQ come from the germline V gene. The CDR3: CASSLGSYNRPQRF. CDR3 bases: TGTGCCAGCAGCTTAGGCAGTTACAATCGGCCCCAGCGTTTT.

This clonotype was counted a few times. A much larger clone lies one base from this, so it may be a read error. This chain joins TRBV7-9 and TRBJ2-1, with 10 bases that match TRBD2. This CDR3 spans 15 amino acids. Unmatched junction bases numbered 7, after V lost 5 bases and J lost 6 bases. Germline CDR1 reads SEHNR; CDR2 reads FQNEAQ (reference sequence). The chain's CDR3 is CASSTLAGVANEQFF. CDR3 nucleotides: TGTGCCAGCAGCACGCTAGCGGGAGTGGCCAATGAGCAGTTCTTC.

This clonotype appeared many times. V and J are TRBV27 and TRBJ1-6; D possibly corresponds to TRBD1 (6 bases). Looked up from germline, CDR1 is MNHEY and CDR2 is SMNVEV (reference sequence). The CDR3 contains 14 residues. Trimming stripped 6 bases from V and 6 bases from J, with 12 bases between. The CDR3 DNA follows: TGTGCCAGCAGATTGGCAGGGGTTAATTCACCCCTCCACTTT. It specifies CASRLAGVNSPLHF.

This clonotype showed up many times. The chain joins TRBV25-1 to TRBJ1-1, with 8 bases aligning to TRBD1. Germline values: CDR1 MGHDK, CDR2 SYGVNS. This CDR3 contains 17 residues. J was trimmed by 0 bases and V by 4 bases; bases with no gene match: 10. This CDR3 is CASSGRTGSPLNTEAFF. The CDR3 DNA reads TGTGCCAGCAGTGGCCGGACAGGGTCACCTTTGAACACTGAAGCTTTCTTT.

This clonotype has ten or more counts. The chain is built from TRBV12-3 or TRBV12-4 and TRBJ1-5; D perhaps matches TRBD1 (5 bases). With 6 bases removed from V and 4 bases from J, the gap between germline ends came to 10 bases. The CDR3 has 13 amino acids. Here the CDR3 DNA reads TGTGCCAGCAGCACATCAGGGAATCAGCCCCAGCATTTT. Its protein is CASSTSGNQPQHF.

This clonotype was seen repeatedly, ten times or more. V usage is TRBV5-1 and J usage is TRBJ2-3; TRBD1 aligns across 9 bases. The CDR3 runs 14 residues. V was clipped by 4 bases and J by 4 bases; unmatched bases: 4. Germline loops: CDR1 SGHRS, CDR2 YFSETQ. The CDR3 coding sequence is TGCGCCAGCAGCCCCAGACAGGGGGCAGATACGCAGTATTTT. It codes for CASSPRQGADTQYF.

This clonotype was counted ten times or more. One junction end does not reproduce the germline sequence, and a read error may be involved. The chain uses TRBV7-7 and TRBJ2-1, with TRBD2 matching over 7 bases. Germline loops: CDR1 SSHAT, CDR2 FNYEAQ (reference sequence). The CDR3 has 14 amino acids. The CDR3 loop is CASSLASGYNEQFF. The CDR3 coding sequence is TGTGCTAGCAGCTTAGCTAGCGGATACAATGAGCAGTTCTTC.

As for this clonotype: A far larger clone is one nucleotide away, so this likely arose from a read error. CDR3 loop: CASSPAGSPEAFF. The CDR3 nucleotides are TGTGCCAGCAGCCCCGCTGGCAGCCCTGAAGCTTTCTTT. V is TRBV7-2 and J is TRBJ1-6; D remains ambiguous. The assigned J gene may be wrong: the sequence end matches TRBJ1-1 better. CDR1 SGHTA and CDR2 FQGNSA come from the germline V gene. The CDR3 loop spans 13 amino acids.

This clonotype was seen repeatedly, ten times or more. The chain is built from TRBV5-4 and TRBJ2-3; 8 bases fit TRBD1. J gave up 5 bases and V 4 bases, and 6 bases lay outside the gene matches. Germline V gene lookup returns CDR1 SGHNT and CDR2 YYREEE (reference sequence). This CDR3 has 14 amino acids. For the CDR3, the DNA is TGTGCCAGCAGCCCCCAACAGGGGGGAGATACGCAGTATTTT. Protein: CASSPQQGGDTQYF.

With regard to this clonotype: A far more abundant clone sits one base away, making this likely a read error. The chain joins TRBV5-6 to TRBJ2-7; possible D gene TRBD2, 5 bases. Germline V lookup: CDR1 SGHDT, CDR2 YYEEEE. The CDR3 totals 15 residues. In nucleotides, the CDR3 is TGTGCCAGCAGCCTCCCAGAGACTAATTTCTACGAGCGGTACTTC. Translated, it gives CASSLPETNFYERYF.

In this sample, this clonotype turned up many times. The rearrangement links TRBV28 to TRBJ2-7; 8 bases map to TRBD2. The CDR3 has 16 amino acids. V lost 1 base to trimming and J lost 3 bases; unmatched junction nucleotides: 8. The germline gives CDR1 MDHEN, CDR2 SYDVKM. The CDR3 bases are TGTGCCAGCAGTTTATCGGTAGCGGGACGAATCTACGAGCAGTACTTC. It yields the protein CASSLSVAGRIYEQYF. Full variable domain (outside the CDR3, taken from reference TRBV28 and TRBJ2-7): DVKVTQSSRYLVKRTGEKVFLECVQDMDHENMFWYRQDPGLGLRLIYFSYDVKMKEKGDIPEGYSVSREKKERFSLILESASTNQTSMYLCASSLSVAGRIYEQYFGPGTRLTVT.

In this sample, this clonotype turned up many times. The J gene is TRBJ1-5, the V gene TRBV15, with 11 bases that match TRBD1. After removal of 4 bases from V and 6 bases from J, the junction contained 11 bases not matched to a gene. The CDR3 covers 17 residues. CDR1 and CDR2 from the germline V gene are LNHNV and YYDKDF (reference sequence). The CDR3 DNA is TGTGCCACCAGCACGGTTTGGTCGGGACAGGGGGTTCAGCCCCAGCATTTT. Amino acids: CATSTVWSGQGVQPQHF.

This clonotype was seen many times. This sequence joins TRBV20-1 and TRBJ2-1; D is possibly TRBD2 (6 bases). CDR1 and CDR2 (germline): DFQATT, SNEGSKA (reference sequence). CDR3 size: 13 residues. V lost 2 bases to trimming and J lost 7 bases, with 12 bases between them. CDR3 bases: TGCAGTGCTAGATTCGGGGGATCGAATGAGCAGTTCTTC. Amino acids: CSARFGGSNEQFF.

This clonotype has at least ten counts. V gene TRBV19 combines with J gene TRBJ2-1; 13 bases line up with TRBD2. Per germline, CDR1 LNHDA and CDR2 SQIVND (reference sequence). V was clipped by 3 bases and J by 7 bases; unmatched bases: 15. The CDR3 length is 19 residues. The CDR3 region has the DNA TGTGCCAGTAGTATCCCAGGTTGGACTAGCGGGAGTAGAGCAAATGAGCAGTTCTTC. Residues: CASSIPGWTSGSRANEQFF.

This clonotype was seen many times. This rearrangement joins TRBV10-2 to TRBJ1-4, with D uncertain. V shed 5 bases and J shed 13 bases, with 8 bases lying between them. The CDR3 spans 10 residues. Germline-derived CDR1 and CDR2 are WSHSY and SAAADI. For the CDR3, the DNA is TGCGCCAGCAGTCTGAAAGGACTGTTTTTT. It codes for CASSLKGLFF.

This clonotype was observed many times. The chain employs TRBV20-1 and TRBJ2-3, with D unclear. CDR1 and CDR2 from the germline V gene are DFQATT and SNEGSKA (reference sequence). V shed 8 bases and J shed 4 bases, with 16 bases lying between them. The CDR3 runs 13 residues. CDR3 in amino acids: CSWARSSADTQYF. The CDR3 nucleotides read TGCAGTTGGGCCAGGTCCAGCGCAGATACGCAGTATTTT.

The V call is TRBV5-1, the J call TRBJ2-1; D possibly corresponds to TRBD1 (6 bases). Germline values: CDR1 SGHRS, CDR2 YFSETQ. The CDR3 has 13 residues. V lost 2 bases to trimming and J lost 6 bases, with 9 bases between them. Here the CDR3 reads CASSFGQFNEQFF. CDR3 DNA: TGCGCCAGCAGCTTCGGACAGTTCAATGAGCAGTTCTTC.

The sample holds many counts of this clonotype. The rearrangement uses TRBV7-9 and TRBJ1-1; D uncertain. This CDR3 comprises 15 residues. From germline, CDR1 is SEHNR and CDR2 FQNEAQ (reference sequence). Trimming took off 3 bases at V and 2 bases at J, with 13 bases between the two ends. This CDR3 is CASSFWFRQNTEAFF. CDR3 nucleotide sequence: TGTGCCAGCAGCTTCTGGTTTAGACAAAACACTGAAGCTTTCTTT.

The chain uses TRBV2 and TRBJ2-2; 7 positions agree with TRBD2. The CDR3 is 15 residues long. CDR1 and CDR2 from the germline V gene are SNHLY and FYNNEI. V lost 2 bases and J lost 4; bases outside the gene matches: 4. The DNA for the CDR3 is TGTGCCAGCAGTGAAAGGGGACTACGCACCGGGGAGCTGTTTTTT. Translating gives CASSERGLRTGELFF.

This clonotype has ten or more counts. The rearrangement joins TRBV7-9 to TRBJ1-5, with TRBD1 matching 7 bases. CDR3 length: 15 residues. With V trimmed by 5 bases and J by 3 bases, 7 bases remained unmatched. CDR1 is SEHNR and CDR2 is FQNEAQ in the germline V gene (reference sequence). The CDR3: CASSTDREHNQPQHF. CDR3 nucleotide sequence: TGTGCCAGCAGCACCGACAGGGAACACAATCAGCCCCAGCATTTT.